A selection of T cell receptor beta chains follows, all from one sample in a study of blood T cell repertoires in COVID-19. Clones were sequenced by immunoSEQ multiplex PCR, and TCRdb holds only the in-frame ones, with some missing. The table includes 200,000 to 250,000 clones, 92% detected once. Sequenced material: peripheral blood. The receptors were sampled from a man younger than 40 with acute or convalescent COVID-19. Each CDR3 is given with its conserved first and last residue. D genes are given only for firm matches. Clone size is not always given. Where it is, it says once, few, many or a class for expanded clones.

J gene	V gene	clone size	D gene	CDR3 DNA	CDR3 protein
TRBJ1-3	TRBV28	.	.	TGTGCCAGCAGTAGACAGCCTGGAAACACCATATATTTT	CASSRQPGNTIYF
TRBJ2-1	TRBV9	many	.	TGTGCCAGCAGCGTATCCGGGTGGTACCCCAATGAGCAGTTCTTC	CASSVSGWYPNEQFF
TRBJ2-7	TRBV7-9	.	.	TGTGCCAGCAGCTTAGATCAGGGTCCCTACGAGCAGTACTTC	CASSLDQGPYEQYF
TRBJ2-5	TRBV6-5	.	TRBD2	TGTGCCAGCAGTTACTCGCCAGCGGGAGGTCGAGAGACCCAGTACTTC	CASSYSPAGGRETQYF
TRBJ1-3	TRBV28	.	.	TGTGCCAGCAGTCTAAGTGGTCCTGGAAACACCATATATTTT	CASSLSGPGNTIYF
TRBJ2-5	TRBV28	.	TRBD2	TGTGCCAGCAGATCAGCGGGAGGGCCGGGAGAGACCCAGTACTTC	CASRSAGGPGETQYF
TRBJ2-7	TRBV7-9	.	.	TGTGCCAGCAGCGATGGGACTGGGAAGGTCTACGAGCAGTACTTC	CASSDGTGKVYEQYF
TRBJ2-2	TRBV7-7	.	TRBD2	TGTGCTAGCAGCTTTGGTAGCGGGATGGTCGGGGAGCTGTTTTTT	CASSFGSGMVGELFF
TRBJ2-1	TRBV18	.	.	TGTGCCAGCTCACCGCGACTACCCGGGGATGAGCAGTTCTTC	CASSPRLPGDEQFF
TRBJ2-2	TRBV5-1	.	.	TGCGCCAGCAGCTCGATTCGGGACACCGGGGAGCTGTTTTTT	CASSSIRDTGELFF
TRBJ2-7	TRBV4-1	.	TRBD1	TGCGCCAGCAGCCAAGAATGGGGGACAGCTCGCGAGCAGTACTTC	CASSQEWGTAREQYF
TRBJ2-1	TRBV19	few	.	TGTGCCAGTAAGACAGGACAGGACTACCAGGGGCTGTTCTTC	CASKTGQDYQGLFF
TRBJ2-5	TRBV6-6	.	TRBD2	TGTGCCAGCAGTTACTCGTGGGGGGGAGAGACCCAGTACTTC	CASSYSWGGETQYF
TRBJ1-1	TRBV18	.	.	TGTGCCAGCTCACCAAGAGCAGGGCCTTACGAAGCTTTCTTT	CASSPRAGPYEAFF
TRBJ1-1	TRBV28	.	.	TGTGCCACGAAAACGGGGAACACTGAAGCTTTCTTT	CATKTGNTEAFF
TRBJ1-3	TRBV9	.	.	TGTGCCAGCAGCGCCTTCCCGGAGGATGGAAACACCATATATTTT	CASSAFPEDGNTIYF
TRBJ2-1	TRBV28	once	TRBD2	TGTGCCAGCAGTTTAGGGTCCGGGCTAGCGGGAGGGAGGTACAATGAGCAGTTCTTC	CASSLGSGLAGGRYNEQFF
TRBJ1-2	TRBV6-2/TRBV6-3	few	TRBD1	TGTGCCAGCAGCTCCCGACCAAAGACAGGGGCTCCCTATGGCTACACCTTC	CASSSRPKTGAPYGYTF
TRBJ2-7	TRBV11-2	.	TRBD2	TGTGCCAGCAGCTTAGAGCAGCGGGGCCCCTACGAGCAGTACTTC	CASSLEQRGPYEQYF
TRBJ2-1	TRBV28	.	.	TGTGCCAGCAGCCCCCCCGCTAGCTCCTACAATGAGCAGTTCTTC	CASSPPASSYNEQFF
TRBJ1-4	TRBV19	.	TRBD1	TGTGCCAGTAGTGCCCGATTCAGGGGGCAATATGAAAAACTGTTTTTT	CASSARFRGQYEKLFF
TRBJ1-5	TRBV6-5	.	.	TGTGCCAGCAGTTATCGTCCGGGCACAGGTCAGCCCCAGCATTTT	CASSYRPGTGQPQHF
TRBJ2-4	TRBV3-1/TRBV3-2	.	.	TGTGCCAGCAGCCGACAAGAGAGAAACATTCAGTACTTC	CASSRQERNIQYF
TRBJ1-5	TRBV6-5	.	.	TGTGCCAGCAGGGGGGGGACCAACAATCAGCCCCAGCATTTT	CASRGGTNNQPQHF
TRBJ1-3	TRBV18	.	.	TGTGCCAGCTCAGTAACCTCCAGGATTTCTGGAAACACCATATATTTT	CASSVTSRISGNTIYF
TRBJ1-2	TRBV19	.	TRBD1	TGTGCCAGTAGTATTTTACGGGACAGTCTCTCTGGCTACACCTTC	CASSILRDSLSGYTF
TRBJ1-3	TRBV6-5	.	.	TGTGCCAGCTCGCGGGGATCCGGAAACACCATATATTTT	CASSRGSGNTIYF
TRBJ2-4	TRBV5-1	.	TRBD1	TGCGCCAGCAGGGAAGGACAGGGGGGATTAAACATTCAGTACTTC	CASREGQGGLNIQYF
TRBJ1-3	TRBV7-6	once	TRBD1	TGTGCCAGCAGCCCGTCGGAGGACAGGGCTGGAAACACCATATATTTT	CASSPSEDRAGNTIYF
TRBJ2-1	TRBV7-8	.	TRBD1	TGTGCCAGCAGCTCGGTTCTCACCCATGGACAGGGTACCTTTGATGAGCAGTTCTTC	CASSSVLTHGQGTFDEQFF
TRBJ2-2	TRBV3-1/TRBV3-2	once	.	TGTGCCAGCAGCCAGTGGCAGGCAGGGTCCGGGGAGCTGTTTTTT	CASSQWQAGSGELFF
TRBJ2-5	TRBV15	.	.	TGTGCCACCAGCAGAAGAACAGGGTTAACTCAAGAGACCCAGTACTTC	CATSRRTGLTQETQYF
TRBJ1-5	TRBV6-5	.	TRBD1	TGTGCCAGTAGCGGGACAGGGGGCAATCAGCCCCAGCATTTT	CASSGTGGNQPQHF
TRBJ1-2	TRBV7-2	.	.	TGTGCCAGCAGCTTAGTCCCTGGGGGGAACTATGGCTACACCTTC	CASSLVPGGNYGYTF
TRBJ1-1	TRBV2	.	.	TGTGCCAGCAGTGAATATCTGAACACTGAAGCTTTCTTT	CASSEYLNTEAFF
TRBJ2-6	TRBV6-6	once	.	TGTGCCAGCAGTCAACTGGGACACCCTAGGGAGTCTGGGGCCAACGTCCTGACTTTC	CASSQLGHPRESGANVLTF
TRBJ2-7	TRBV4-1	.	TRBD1	TGCGCCAGCAGCCAAGTCCCCCTGGAGACAGGGTCCTCCTACGAGCAGTACTTC	CASSQVPLETGSSYEQYF
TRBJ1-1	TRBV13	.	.	TGTGCCAGCAGGGGAACGGGAATCGTAAGCACTGAAGCTTTCTTT	CASRGTGIVSTEAFF
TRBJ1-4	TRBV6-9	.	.	TGTGCCAGCAGTACAAATTCCCGGACACAGAATGAAAAACTGTTTTTT	CASSTNSRTQNEKLFF
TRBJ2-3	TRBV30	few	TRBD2	TGTGCCTGGACTCCCGGGAGCGGGAGGGCAGATACGCAGTATTTT	CAWTPGSGRADTQYF
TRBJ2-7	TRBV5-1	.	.	TGCGCCAGCAGCATAAGACAGGGAGGCCTGGGAGAGCAGTACTTC	CASSIRQGGLGEQYF
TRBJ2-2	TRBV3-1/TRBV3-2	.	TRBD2	TGTGCCAGCAGCCGGACTAGCGGACCCACCGGGGAGCTGTTTTTT	CASSRTSGPTGELFF
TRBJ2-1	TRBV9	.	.	TGTGCCAGCAGCCCCGACTACTCCTACAATGAGCAGTTCTTC	CASSPDYSYNEQFF
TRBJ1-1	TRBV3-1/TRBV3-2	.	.	TGTGCCAGCAGCCCCCGAGAGATAACTAACACTGAAGCTTTCTTT	CASSPREITNTEAFF
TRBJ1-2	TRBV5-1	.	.	TGCGCCAGCAGCCTCGACGGACTCTATGGCTACACCTTC	CASSLDGLYGYTF
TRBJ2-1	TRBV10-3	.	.	TGTGCCATCAGTGAGGAGAATGAGCAGTTCTTC	CAISEENEQFF
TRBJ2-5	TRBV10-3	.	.	TGTGCCATCCGGAGTCTAGCCCAAGAGACCCAGTACTTC	CAIRSLAQETQYF
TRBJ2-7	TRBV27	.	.	TGTGCCAGCAGCATGAACAGGGCGAGGGACTACGAGCAGTACTTC	CASSMNRARDYEQYF
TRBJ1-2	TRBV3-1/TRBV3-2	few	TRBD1	TGTGCCAGCAGCCGTTGGGACAGCTATGGCTACACCTTC	CASSRWDSYGYTF
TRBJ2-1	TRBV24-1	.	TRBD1	TGTGCCACCAGTGCCAAACCCCAGACAGGGGTTGAGCAGTTCTTC	CATSAKPQTGVEQFF
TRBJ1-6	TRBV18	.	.	TGTGCCAGCTCACCAGTAAATTATAATTCACCCCTCCACTTT	CASSPVNYNSPLHF
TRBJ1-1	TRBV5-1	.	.	TGCGCCAGCAGTCCTGGAGGGTCCCAATCACCCTTGAACACTGAAGCTTTCTTT	CASSPGGSQSPLNTEAFF